The clone carrying this TCR beta chain has a count of ten or more. Germline loops: CDR1 MNHNY, CDR2 SVGAGI (reference sequence). Unmatched junction bases numbered 4, after V lost 5 bases and J lost 7 bases. CDR3 length equals 13 residues. One entry per CDR3 protein results from TCRdb running MiXCR on the RT-PCR reads. The table shows almost 700,000 distinct CDR3 sequences, with more than 13% occurring only once. V is TRBV6-6 and J is TRBJ2-1, with 8 bases identical to TRBD1. Input material: memory CD4+ T cells from blood. This receptor was taken from a female donor in good health, serving as a healthy control. The CDR3 here is CASSTRQGNEQFF. In DNA, the CDR3 is TGTGCCAGCAGTACGCGACAGGGGAATGAGCAGTTCTTC.